The clone carrying this T cell receptor beta chain showed up many times. Its antigen is not known. The sample belongs to a study of CD8 T cells in ankylosing spondylitis. V shed 5 bases and J 4 bases; nucleotides not matched to a gene: 14. This CDR3 is built from 16 residues. The germline V gene encodes CDR1 DFQATT and CDR2 SNEGSKA (reference sequence). Study conclusions and caveats: For ankylosing spondylitis blood, a TCR beta motif of 8 or 9 highly homologous variants appeared characteristic. Reports say disease-linked clones showed up significantly more in matched ankylosing spondylitis synovial fluid.

Making the TCR beta libraries involved quantitative 5'-RACE with molecular barcodes. TCRdb used MiXCR to reprocess the 5' RACE reads, holding one entry per CDR3 protein. The sample carries around 75,000 distinct CDR3 sequences, roughly 5.3% recorded once. This receptor was taken from a male donor with ankylosing spondylitis or in good health (not recorded which). Sequencing was done on a sample of blood, either unsorted or a sorted T cell fraction (not recorded which). This chain connects TRBV20-1 to TRBJ2-3, with 8 bases lining up with TRBD2. The CDR3 loop reads CSAPWSLGGAADTQYF. The CDR3 DNA follows: TGCAGTGCTCCGTGGTCGCTCGGGGGGGCCGCAGATACGCAGTATTTT.